This T cell receptor beta chain was recorded in a study of T cell responses to AZD1222 COVID-19 vaccine. Points from the study as a whole: The donors showed a predominance of white British ancestry and of females, with possible underestimation of clonal diversity. Spike was spanned by vaccine-associated CD4 TCRs, with dominance at 160-218 and 743-854.

With respect to this clone: As yet, its antigen is unknown.

The CDR3 totals 13 residues. The germline CDR1 and CDR2 sequences are SGHRS and YFSETQ. V lost 1 base, J lost 4 bases, and 1 base stayed unmatched. Generated by immunoSEQ multiplex PCR, the TCRdb table keeps only in-frame clones and is missing some. The sample holds 150,000 to 200,000 clones; about 91% are singletons and the top ten take roughly 1.4%. The chain recombines TRBV5-1 with TRBJ1-1; 7 nucleotides align to TRBD1. This TCR derives from an adult who received the AZD1222 COVID-19 vaccine. The source was peripheral blood, collected 28 days after the second AZD1222 dose. CDR3 nucleotide sequence: TGCGCCAGCAGCTTGACAGGGGTCACTGAAGCTTTCTTT. This sequence encodes CASSLTGVTEAFF.